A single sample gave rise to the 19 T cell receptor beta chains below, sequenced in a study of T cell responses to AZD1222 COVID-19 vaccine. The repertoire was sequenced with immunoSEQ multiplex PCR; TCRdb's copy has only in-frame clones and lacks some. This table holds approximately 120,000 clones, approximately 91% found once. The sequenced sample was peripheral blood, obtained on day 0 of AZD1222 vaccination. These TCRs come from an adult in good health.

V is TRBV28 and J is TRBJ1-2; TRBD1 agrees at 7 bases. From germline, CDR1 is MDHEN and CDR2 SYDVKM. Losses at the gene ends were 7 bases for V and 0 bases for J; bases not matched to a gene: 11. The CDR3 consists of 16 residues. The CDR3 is CASTPGGRGTNYGYTF. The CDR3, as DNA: TGTGCCAGCACTCCGGGGGGCAGGGGGACTAACTATGGCTACACCTTC.

The CDR3 region is CASRLDSNSPLHF. In DNA form, the CDR3 reads TGTGCCAGCAGGCTTGACAGCAATTCACCCCTCCACTTT. The rearrangement joins TRBV9 to TRBJ1-6, with D perhaps TRBD1 (5 bases). This CDR3 is built from 13 residues. Germline V CDR1 and CDR2: SGDLS, YYNGEE. Trimming stripped 5 bases from V and 7 bases from J, with 10 bases between.

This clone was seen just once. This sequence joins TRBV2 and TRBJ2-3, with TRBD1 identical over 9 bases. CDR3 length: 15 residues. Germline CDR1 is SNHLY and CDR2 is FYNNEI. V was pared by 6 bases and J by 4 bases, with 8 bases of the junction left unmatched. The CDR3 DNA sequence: TGTGCCAGCAGGCCCGGGACAGGGACGTCAGATACGCAGTATTTT. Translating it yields CASRPGTGTSDTQYF.

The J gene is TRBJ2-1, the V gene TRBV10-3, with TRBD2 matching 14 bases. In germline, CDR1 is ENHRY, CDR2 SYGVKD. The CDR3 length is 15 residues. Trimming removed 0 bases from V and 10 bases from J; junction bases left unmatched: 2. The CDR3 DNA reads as TGTGCCATCAGTGAGTCGCGACTAGCGGGGGGGGAGCAGTTCTTC. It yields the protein CAISESRLAGGEQFF.

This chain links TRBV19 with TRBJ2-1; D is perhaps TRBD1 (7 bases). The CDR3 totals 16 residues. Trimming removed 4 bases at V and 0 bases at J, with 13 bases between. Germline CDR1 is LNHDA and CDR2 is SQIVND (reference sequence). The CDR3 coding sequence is TGTGCCAGTAGTACAGGGGGACTTAGCTCCTACAATGAGCAGTTCTTC. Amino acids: CASSTGGLSSYNEQFF.

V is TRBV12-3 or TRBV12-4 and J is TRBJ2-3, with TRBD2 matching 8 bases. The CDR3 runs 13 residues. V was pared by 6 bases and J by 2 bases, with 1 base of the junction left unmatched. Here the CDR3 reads CASSGGATDTQYF. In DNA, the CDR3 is TGTGCCAGCAGCGGGGGGGCCACAGATACGCAGTATTTT.

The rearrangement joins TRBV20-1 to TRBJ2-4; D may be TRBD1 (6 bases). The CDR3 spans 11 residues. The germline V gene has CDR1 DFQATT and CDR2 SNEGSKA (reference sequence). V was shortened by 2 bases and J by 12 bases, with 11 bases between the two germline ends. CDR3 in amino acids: CSARYGDNQYF. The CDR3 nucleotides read TGCAGTGCTAGATACGGGGACAATCAGTACTTC.

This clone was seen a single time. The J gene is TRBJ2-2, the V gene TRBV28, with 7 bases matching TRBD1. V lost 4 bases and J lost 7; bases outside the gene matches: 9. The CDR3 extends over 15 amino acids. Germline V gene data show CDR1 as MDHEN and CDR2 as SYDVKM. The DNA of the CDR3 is TGTGCCAGCAGTTCCATCGACAGGGCTGGCGGGGAGCTGTTTTTT. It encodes CASSSIDRAGGELFF.

The CDR3 region has the DNA TGTGCCTGGAGTGGGGTCGGGGGGGTCTCGGAGCAGTTCTTC. Protein product: CAWSGVGGVSEQFF. V gene TRBV30 combines with J gene TRBJ2-1, with 8 nucleotides matching TRBD2. This CDR3 is built from 14 residues. CDR1 is GTSNPN, CDR2 SVGIG, per germline (reference sequence). J was trimmed by 10 bases and V by 1 base; bases with no gene match: 9.

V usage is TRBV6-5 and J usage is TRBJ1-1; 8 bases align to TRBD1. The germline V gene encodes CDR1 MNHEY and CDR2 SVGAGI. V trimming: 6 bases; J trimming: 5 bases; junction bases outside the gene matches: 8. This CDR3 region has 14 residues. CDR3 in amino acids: CASSGQGRYTEAFF. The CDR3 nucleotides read TGTGCCAGCAGCGGACAGGGTCGGTATACTGAAGCTTTCTTT.

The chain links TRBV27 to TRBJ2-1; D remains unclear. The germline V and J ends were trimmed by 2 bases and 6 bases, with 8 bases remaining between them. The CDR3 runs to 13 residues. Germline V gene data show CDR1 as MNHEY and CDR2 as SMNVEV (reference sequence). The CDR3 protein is CASSLSHRNEQFF. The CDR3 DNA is TGTGCCAGCAGTTTAAGCCACCGCAATGAGCAGTTCTTC.

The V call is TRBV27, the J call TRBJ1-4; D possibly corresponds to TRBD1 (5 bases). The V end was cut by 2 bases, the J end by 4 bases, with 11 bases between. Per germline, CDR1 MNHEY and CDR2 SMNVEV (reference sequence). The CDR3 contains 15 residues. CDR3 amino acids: CASSLQGRLNEKLFF. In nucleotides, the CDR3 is TGTGCCAGCAGTTTACAGGGACGGCTTAATGAAAAACTGTTTTTT.

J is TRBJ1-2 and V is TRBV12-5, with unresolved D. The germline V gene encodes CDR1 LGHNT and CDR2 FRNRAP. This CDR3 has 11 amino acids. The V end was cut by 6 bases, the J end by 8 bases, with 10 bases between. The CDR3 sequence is CASGILGGYTF. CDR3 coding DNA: TGTGCTAGTGGCATCCTCGGGGGCTACACCTTC.

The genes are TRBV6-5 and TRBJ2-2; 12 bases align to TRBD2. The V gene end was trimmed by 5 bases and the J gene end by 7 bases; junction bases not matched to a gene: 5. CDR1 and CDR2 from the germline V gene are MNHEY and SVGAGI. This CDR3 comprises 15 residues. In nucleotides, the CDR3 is TGTGCCAGCAGTCGACTAGCGGGGGCGGGCGGGGAGCTGTTTTTT. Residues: CASSRLAGAGGELFF.

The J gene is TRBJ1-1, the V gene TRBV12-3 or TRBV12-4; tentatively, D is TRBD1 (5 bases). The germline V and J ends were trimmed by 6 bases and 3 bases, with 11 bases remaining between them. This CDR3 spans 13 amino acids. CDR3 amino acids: CASSRKGDTEAFF. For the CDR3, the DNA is TGTGCCAGCAGCCGAAAAGGGGACACTGAAGCTTTCTTT.

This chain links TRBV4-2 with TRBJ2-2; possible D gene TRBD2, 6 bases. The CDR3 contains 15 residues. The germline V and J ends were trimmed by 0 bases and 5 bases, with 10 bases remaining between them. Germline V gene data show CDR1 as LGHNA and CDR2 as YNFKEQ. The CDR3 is CASSQETGRTGELFF. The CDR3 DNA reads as TGTGCCAGCAGCCAAGAAACGGGGAGGACCGGGGAGCTGTTTTTT.

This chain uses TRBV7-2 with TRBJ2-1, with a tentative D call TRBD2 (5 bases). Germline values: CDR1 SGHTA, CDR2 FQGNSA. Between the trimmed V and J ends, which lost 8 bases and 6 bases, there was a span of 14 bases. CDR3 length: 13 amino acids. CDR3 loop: CASRGEGGNEQFF. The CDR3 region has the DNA TGTGCCAGCCGGGGTGAGGGCGGCAATGAGCAGTTCTTC.

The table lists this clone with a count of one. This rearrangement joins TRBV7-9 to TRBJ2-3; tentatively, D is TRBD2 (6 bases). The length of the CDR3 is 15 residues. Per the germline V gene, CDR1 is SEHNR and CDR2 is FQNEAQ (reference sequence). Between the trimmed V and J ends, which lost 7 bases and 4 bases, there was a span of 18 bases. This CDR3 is CASNQRGTGADTQYF. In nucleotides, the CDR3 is TGTGCCAGCAACCAACGGGGAACGGGGGCAGATACGCAGTATTTT.

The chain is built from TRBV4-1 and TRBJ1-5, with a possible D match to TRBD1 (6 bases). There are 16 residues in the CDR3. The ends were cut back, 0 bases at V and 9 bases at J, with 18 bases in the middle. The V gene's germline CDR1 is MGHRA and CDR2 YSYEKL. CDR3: CASSQEGTGPYGPQHF. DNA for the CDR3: TGCGCCAGCAGCCAAGAAGGTACAGGGCCCTACGGGCCCCAGCATTTT.